Sequencing of this TCR beta chain was carried out in a study of shared clonotypes between healthy human individuals. About the study: CD8 memory received one plate per donor, CD8 naive two, CD4 memory three and CD4 naive three.

Trimming cost V 2 bases and J 3 bases, with 14 bases left between them. Germline lookup yields CDR1 MDHEN and CDR2 SYDVKM. The CDR3 runs to 15 residues. Findings of the study overall: Limitation of the genetic and exposure-history diversity represented came from the few donors.

Produced via immunoSEQ multiplex PCR; TCRdb's table is partial and in-frame only. The repertoire has about 1.5 million clones, 96% of them found once; the top ten carry about 1.2%. About this clone itself: What it binds is unknown.

The source material was naive CD4+ T cells sorted from blood. Documented subset: CD45RA+ positively selected. The V gene is TRBV28, the J gene TRBJ2-7; D could derive from TRBD1 or TRBD2 (5 bases each). The receptor comes from a man in his thirties or forties in good health. CDR3 in amino acids: CASSLRLVGDYEQYF. As DNA, the CDR3 is TGTGCCAGCAGTTTACGCCTAGTGGGGGACTACGAGCAGTACTTC.